These T cell receptor beta chains were read from a single sample in a study of T cells in Graves' hyperthyroidism and ophthalmopathy. TCRdb used MiXCR to reprocess the multiplex PCR reads, holding one entry per CDR3 protein. The profile covers 550,000 to 700,000 distinct CDR3 sequences, with 46% appearing a single time and around a fifth taken by the ten largest. Material: peripheral blood or thyroid tissue (not recorded which). The receptor set was obtained from an adult woman with Graves' disease, either hyperthyroidism or ophthalmopathy (not recorded which). The CDR3 runs from the conserved cysteine through the conserved F or W. A D gene is named only where the DNA matches it firmly. The listing skips clone size in some rows; elsewhere it reads once, few, many or a size class.

J gene | D gene | clone size | V gene | CDR3 DNA | CDR3 protein
TRBJ2-5 | TRBD2 | many | TRBV7-9 | TGTGCCAGCAGCCGGGGGACTAGCGATAATTGGGTCCCAGAGACCCAGTACTTC | CASSRGTSDNWVPETQYF
TRBJ2-5 | . | . | TRBV29-1 | TGCAGCGTTTCCCACAGGGAAGAGACCCAGTACTTC | CSVSHREETQYF
TRBJ1-1 | . | . | TRBV7-8 | TGTGCCAGCAGCTTGGGGGCAGGGGACTCCTTT | CASSLGAGDSF
TRBJ2-7 | . | . | TRBV5-2 | TGTGCCAGCAACCCAGGGGGGACAGTGAAGTCCTACGAGCAGTACTTC | CASNPGGTVKSYEQYF
TRBJ2-5 | . | . | TRBV7-9 | TGTGCCAGCAGCTTGGCAAAAGATTCCGGGGCCCTAGGGGAAGAGACCCAGTACTTC | CASSLAKDSGALGEETQYF
TRBJ1-1 | TRBD1 | . | TRBV29-1 | TGCAGCGTTGAAGGATGGGCAGGGGGTTTGAACACTGAAGCTTTCTTT | CSVEGWAGGLNTEAFF
TRBJ1-2 | . | . | TRBV2 | TGTGCCAGCAGTGAGGGAGGGGCGAATGGCTACACCTTC | CASSEGGANGYTF
TRBJ2-7 | TRBD1 | many | TRBV5-1 | TGCGCCAGCAAAACCGGGACAGGGTCCTACGAGCAGTACTTC | CASKTGTGSYEQYF
TRBJ2-2 | . | . | TRBV11-3 | TGTGCCAGCAGCCAAAACGGGACCAACACCGGGGAGCTGTTTTTT | CASSQNGTNTGELFF
TRBJ1-3 | . | . | TRBV19 | TGTGCCAGTAGTATCTCTTGGACGATGAACACCATATATTTT | CASSISWTMNTIYF
TRBJ1-1 | . | . | TRBV5-1 | TGCGCCAGCACCGTTTTAGAATCCGACAGTAATACTGAAGCTTTCTTT | CASTVLESDSNTEAFF
TRBJ2-7 | . | many | TRBV29-1 | TGCAGCGTTGGGTTGGTCAACTCCTACGAGCAGTACTTC | CSVGLVNSYEQYF
TRBJ1-1 | TRBD1 | few | TRBV20-1 | TGCAGTGCTAGAACCAACACAGGGGCAGGTGAAGCTTTCTTT | CSARTNTGAGEAFF
TRBJ1-2 | TRBD1 | . | TRBV25-1 | TGTGCCAGCAGACCGGACGGGACAGGGGGGCACTATGGCTACACCTTC | CASRPDGTGGHYGYTF
TRBJ2-5 | TRBD2 | . | TRBV10-3 | TGTGCCATCAGTGAGCTGTGGGAGGGACAAGAGACCCAGTACTTC | CAISELWEGQETQYF
TRBJ1-2 | . | many | TRBV5-1 | TGCGCCAGCAGTCTTAGGGCACAGGACTATGGCTACACCTTC | CASSLRAQDYGYTF
TRBJ2-5 | TRBD2 | . | TRBV7-9 | TGTGCCACCGGGGGGAGCAGTAATCAAGAGACCCAGTACTTC | CATGGSSNQETQYF
TRBJ2-7 | TRBD1 | . | TRBV2 | TGTGCCAGCAGCGCGGGACAGGGGGGGTTGTACTTC | CASSAGQGGLYF
TRBJ2-3 | . | . | TRBV7-3 | TGTGCCAGCAGCCCGGAAGGAACGCTCACAGATACGCAGTATTTT | CASSPEGTLTDTQYF
TRBJ2-2 | TRBD2 | few | TRBV6-6 | TGTGCCAGCGCTGGGGGGAGGGCCCCCGGGGAGCTGTTTTTT | CASAGGRAPGELFF
TRBJ1-2 | TRBD1 | many | TRBV7-2 | TGTGCCAGCAGCCCCGGGACAGGGGGGGGCTATGGCTACACCTTC | CASSPGTGGGYGYTF
TRBJ1-5 | . | many | TRBV7-8 | TGTGCCACTTCCCTTCAGGGCACCTATCAGCCCCAGCATTTT | CATSLQGTYQPQHF
TRBJ2-7 | . | many | TRBV7-2 | TGTGCCAGCAGCACCGGCCCCGAGCAGTACTTC | CASSTGPEQYF
TRBJ1-5 | . | many | TRBV6-2/TRBV6-3 | TGTGCCAGCAGAGACGGAGATAGCAATCAGCCCCAGCATTTT | CASRDGDSNQPQHF